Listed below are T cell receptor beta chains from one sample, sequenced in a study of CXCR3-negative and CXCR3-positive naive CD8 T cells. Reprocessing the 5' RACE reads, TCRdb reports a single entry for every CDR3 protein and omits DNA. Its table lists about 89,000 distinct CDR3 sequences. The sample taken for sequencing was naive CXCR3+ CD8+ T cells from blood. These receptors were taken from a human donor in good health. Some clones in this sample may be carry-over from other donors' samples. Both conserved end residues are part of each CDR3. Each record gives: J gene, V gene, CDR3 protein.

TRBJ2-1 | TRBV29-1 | CSSSGGTYNEQFF
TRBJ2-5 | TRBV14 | CASSQVKLAGETQYF
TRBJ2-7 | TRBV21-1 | CASSKIVRDRANDYEQYF
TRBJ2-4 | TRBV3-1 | CASSPSKNIQYF
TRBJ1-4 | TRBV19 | CASSIDEKLFF
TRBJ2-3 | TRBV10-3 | CAISESEDTQYF
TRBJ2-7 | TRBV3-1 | CASSPPAGEIGEQYF
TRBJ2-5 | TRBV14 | CASSHPITSAVETQYF
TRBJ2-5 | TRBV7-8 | CASSSRGAVWQETQYF
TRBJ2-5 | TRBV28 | CASQASDREETQYF
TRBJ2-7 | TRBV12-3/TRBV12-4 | CASSHGQGAVYEQYF
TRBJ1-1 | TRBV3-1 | CASSQILGYNTEAFF
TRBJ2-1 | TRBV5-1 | CASSLVTSGSAYNEQFF
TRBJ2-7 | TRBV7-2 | CASSLVGGGRSSYEQYF
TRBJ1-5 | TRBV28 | CASRPLPRGNQPQHF
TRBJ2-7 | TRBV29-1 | CSVWEPASYEQYF
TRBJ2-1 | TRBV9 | CASSSRGLTNEQFF
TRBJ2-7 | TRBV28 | CASSQRDRLYEQYF
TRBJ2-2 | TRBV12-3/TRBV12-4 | CASTPGAGELFF
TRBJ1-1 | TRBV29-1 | CSDQTGNTEAFF
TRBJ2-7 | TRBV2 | CASSESWGSLSYEQYF
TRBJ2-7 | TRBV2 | CASSDRDGASYEQYF
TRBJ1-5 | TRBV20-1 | CSARDIHGGGQPQHF
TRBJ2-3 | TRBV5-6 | CASSRGVAGTDTQYF
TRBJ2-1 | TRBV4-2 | CASSQDRAAGGNEQFF
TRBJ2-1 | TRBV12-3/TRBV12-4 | CASSFSSGSYNEQFF
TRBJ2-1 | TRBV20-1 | CSARESRPGTSYNEQFF
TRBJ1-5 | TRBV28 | CASSPTGTYSNQPQHF
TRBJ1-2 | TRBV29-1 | CSVEVGLLGYTF
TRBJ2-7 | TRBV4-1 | CASSQGQPPGEQYF
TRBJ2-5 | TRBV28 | CASSSTRQSQTQYF
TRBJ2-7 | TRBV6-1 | CASSEAGHLKNYEQYF
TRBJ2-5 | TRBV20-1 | CSASWGQETQYF
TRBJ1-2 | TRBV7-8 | CASSLMAGDIGYTF
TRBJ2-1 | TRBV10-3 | CAISAFGGRNEQFF
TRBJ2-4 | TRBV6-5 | CASSYRGLGIQYF
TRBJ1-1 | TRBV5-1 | CASSQGQVQSEAFF
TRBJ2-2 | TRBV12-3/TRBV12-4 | CASSPLRDLTGELFF
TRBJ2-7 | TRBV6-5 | CASSLGEVSYEQYF
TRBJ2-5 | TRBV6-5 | CASSYSNREETQYF
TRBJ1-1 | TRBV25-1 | CASSADREENTEAFF
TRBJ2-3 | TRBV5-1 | CASRGADTQYF
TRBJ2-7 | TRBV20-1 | CSASTRTSSFEQYF
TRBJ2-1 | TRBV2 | CASRERDEQFF
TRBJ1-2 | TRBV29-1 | CSVGSYNGYTF